Listed below are T cell receptor beta chains from one sample, sequenced in a study of long-term antiretroviral therapy in people with HIV. The data were produced by immunoSEQ multiplex PCR, yet TCRdb's version contains in-frame clones alone and is incomplete. The sample yields some 35,000 clones, about 80% seen once. The sequencing used unsorted PBMCs, collected 0.6 years after starting antiretroviral therapy. These receptors all come from a man younger than 35 with HIV. Both conserved end residues are part of each CDR3. Fields, in order: J gene, V gene, CDR3 protein.

TRBJ2-2	TRBV6-6	CASRGAGKDTGELFF
TRBJ1-1	TRBV13	CASSSRAGNTEAFF
TRBJ2-7	TRBV9	CASSAGASGSYEQYF
TRBJ1-4	TRBV7-9	CASSLGGDLVFF
TRBJ1-1	TRBV18	CASSPKQGVVNTEAFF
TRBJ2-7	TRBV6-1	CASSVAGEPDEQYF
TRBJ1-5	TRBV18	CASSPPSFGQPQHF
TRBJ1-1	TRBV7-2	CASSARGPEAFF
TRBJ2-7	TRBV5-4	CASSSDRDRGLLSTYEQYF
TRBJ1-3	TRBV28	CASSLDRAGGNTIYF
TRBJ1-1	TRBV19	CASSIGTGLDRVNTEAFF
TRBJ2-3	TRBV5-4	CASSLRQAADTQYF
TRBJ2-1	TRBV5-1	CASSLGRNNEQFF
TRBJ2-1	TRBV5-1	CASSLQRYNEQFF
TRBJ2-7	TRBV9	CASSVREPGEQYF
TRBJ1-2	TRBV5-4	CASSLADRVSGYTF
TRBJ2-2	TRBV2	CASSPTSRYTGELFF
TRBJ2-7	TRBV7-2	CASSLSPEAGQYF
TRBJ2-7	TRBV6-5	CASNSGSSYEQYF
TRBJ2-1	TRBV7-8	CASSQTSGRRGEQFF
TRBJ2-2	TRBV15	CATSSPRQGNTGELFF
TRBJ2-7	TRBV25-1	CASSLGGTEQYF
TRBJ2-1	TRBV15	CATSEGLAGELVRNEQFF
TRBJ2-5	TRBV19	CASSFRGSETQYF
TRBJ1-1	TRBV28	CASSLILGGSGNTEAFF
TRBJ2-5	TRBV7-9	CASSRGLAGGETQYF
TRBJ2-3	TRBV7-2	CASSPSLLAGRTDTQYF
TRBJ1-1	TRBV5-4	CASSGRGQGAFSRSDTEAFF
TRBJ2-7	TRBV10-2	CASSDPGFFYEQYF
TRBJ2-6	TRBV28	CASSQLVANVLTF
TRBJ1-1	TRBV30	CAWGRGPGHTEAFF
TRBJ2-3	TRBV29-1	CSVTRTGRTDTQYF
TRBJ2-3	TRBV6-5	CASSYSQATTDTQYF
TRBJ2-7	TRBV5-3	CARSLGQGYEQYF
TRBJ2-6	TRBV28	CASSLSRRIGANVLTF
TRBJ1-5	TRBV28	CASTLAAGGQPQHF
TRBJ2-4	TRBV27	CASSLNSGVGGIQYF
TRBJ2-7	TRBV15	CATSREVGEQYF
TRBJ2-7	TRBV7-2	CASSGLGQGAYEQYF
TRBJ1-2	TRBV6-1	CASSEPGQGHGYTF
TRBJ2-7	TRBV6-5	CASSPGGSAYEQYF
TRBJ2-3	TRBV5-4	CASSVPGQLTDTQYF
TRBJ2-1	TRBV19	CASSMANNEQFF
TRBJ2-7	TRBV7-8	CASSLDVKREQYF